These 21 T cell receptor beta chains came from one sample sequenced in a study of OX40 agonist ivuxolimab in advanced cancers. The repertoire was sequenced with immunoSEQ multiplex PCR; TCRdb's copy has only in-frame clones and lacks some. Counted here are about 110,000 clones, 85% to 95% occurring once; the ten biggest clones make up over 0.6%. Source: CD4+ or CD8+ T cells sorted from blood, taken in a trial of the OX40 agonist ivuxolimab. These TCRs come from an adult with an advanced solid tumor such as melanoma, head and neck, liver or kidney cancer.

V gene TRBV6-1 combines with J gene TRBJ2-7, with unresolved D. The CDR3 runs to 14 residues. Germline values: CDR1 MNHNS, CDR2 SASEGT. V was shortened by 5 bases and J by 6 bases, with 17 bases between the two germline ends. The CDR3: CASSFRPEPGEQYF. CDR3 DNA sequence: TGTGCCAGCAGTTTCCGGCCCGAGCCCGGCGAGCAGTACTTC.

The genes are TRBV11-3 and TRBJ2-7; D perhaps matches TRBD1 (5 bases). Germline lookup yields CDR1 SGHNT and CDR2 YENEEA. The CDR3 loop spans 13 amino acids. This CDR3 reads CPTKPDNSYEQYF. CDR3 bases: TGTCCGACGAAACCGGACAACTCCTACGAGCAGTACTTC.

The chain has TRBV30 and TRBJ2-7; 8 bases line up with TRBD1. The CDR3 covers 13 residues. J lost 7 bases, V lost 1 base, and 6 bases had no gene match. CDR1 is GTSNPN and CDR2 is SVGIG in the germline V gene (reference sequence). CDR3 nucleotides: TGTGCCTGGAGTGGCCAGGGGGCTGGGGAGCAGTACTTC. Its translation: CAWSGQGAGEQYF.

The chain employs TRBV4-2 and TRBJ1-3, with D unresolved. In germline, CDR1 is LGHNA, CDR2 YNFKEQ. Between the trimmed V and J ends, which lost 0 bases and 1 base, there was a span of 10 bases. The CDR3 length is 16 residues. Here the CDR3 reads CASSQDFSSSGNTIYF. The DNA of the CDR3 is TGTGCCAGCAGCCAAGATTTTTCCTCTTCTGGAAACACCATATATTTT.

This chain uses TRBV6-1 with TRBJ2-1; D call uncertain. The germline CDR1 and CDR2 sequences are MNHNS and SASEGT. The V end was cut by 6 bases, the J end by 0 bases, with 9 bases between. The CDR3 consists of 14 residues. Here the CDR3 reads CASRTRSSYNEQFF. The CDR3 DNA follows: TGTGCCAGCAGGACCCGGAGCTCCTACAATGAGCAGTTCTTC.

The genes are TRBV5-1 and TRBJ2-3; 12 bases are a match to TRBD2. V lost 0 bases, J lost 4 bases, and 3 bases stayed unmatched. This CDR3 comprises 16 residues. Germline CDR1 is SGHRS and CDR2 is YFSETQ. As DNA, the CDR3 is TGCGCCAGCAGCTTGGTGACTAGCGGGGGCGCAGATACGCAGTATTTT. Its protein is CASSLVTSGGADTQYF.

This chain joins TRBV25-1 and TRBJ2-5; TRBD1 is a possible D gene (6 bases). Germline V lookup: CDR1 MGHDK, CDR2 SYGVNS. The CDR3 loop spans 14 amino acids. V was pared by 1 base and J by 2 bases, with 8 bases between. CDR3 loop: CASSEFTGQETQYF. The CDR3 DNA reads TGTGCCAGCAGTGAATTCACAGGGCAAGAGACCCAGTACTTC.

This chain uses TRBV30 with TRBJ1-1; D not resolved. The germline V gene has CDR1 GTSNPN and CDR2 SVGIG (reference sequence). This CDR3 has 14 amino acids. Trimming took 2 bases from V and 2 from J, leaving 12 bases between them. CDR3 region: CAWSTILFNTEAFF. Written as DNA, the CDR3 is TGTGCCTGGAGTACCATTTTATTTAACACTGAAGCTTTCTTT.

The CDR3 nucleotides are TGTGCCAGCACATCTCCTAGCGGATCCACAGATACGCAGTATTTT. Amino acids: CASTSPSGSTDTQYF. The chain has TRBV5-5 and TRBJ2-3, with TRBD2 identical over 7 bases. The CDR3 covers 15 residues. Germline V gene sequence: CDR1 SGHKS, CDR2 YYEKEE (reference sequence). V was clipped by 6 bases and J by 2 bases; unmatched bases: 9. The full variable domain, in which reference TRBV5-5 and TRBJ2-3 provide the parts outside the CDR3, is DAGVTQSPTHLIKTRGQQVTLRCSPISGHKSVSWYQQVLGQGPQFIFQYYEKEERGRGNFPDRFSARQFPNYSSELNVNALLLGDSALYLCASTSPSGSTDTQYFGPGTRLTVL.

CDR3 DNA sequence: TGCGCCAGTTCATCGGACTTGGGATTGTACAATGAGCAGTTCTTC. Its protein is CASSSDLGLYNEQFF. The chain carries TRBV5-1 and TRBJ2-1; TRBD2 is a possible D gene (5 bases). The CDR3 covers 15 residues. The germline V gene has CDR1 SGHRS and CDR2 YFSETQ. V was shortened by 8 bases and J by 4 bases, with 19 bases between the two germline ends.

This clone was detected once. CDR3 bases: TGTGCCAGCAGCGTAGGGGTGGATACTTCGGATACGCAGTATTTT. It is translated as CASSVGVDTSDTQYF. The genes are TRBV9 and TRBJ2-3; D is ambiguous. Germline CDR1 and CDR2: SGDLS and YYNGEE. This CDR3 is built from 15 residues. The V gene lost 0 bases and the J gene lost 6 bases, with 14 bases spanning the gap.

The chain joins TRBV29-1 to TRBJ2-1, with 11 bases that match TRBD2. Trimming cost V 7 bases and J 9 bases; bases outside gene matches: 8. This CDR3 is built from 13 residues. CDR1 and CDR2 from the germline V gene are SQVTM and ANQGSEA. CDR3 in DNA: TGCAGCGCTACGGAACTAGCGGGAGTTGAGCAGTTCTTC. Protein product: CSATELAGVEQFF.

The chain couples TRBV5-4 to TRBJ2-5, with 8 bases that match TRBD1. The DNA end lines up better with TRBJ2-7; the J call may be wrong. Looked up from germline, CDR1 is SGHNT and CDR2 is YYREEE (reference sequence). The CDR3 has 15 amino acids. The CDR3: CASSLEGQGSYEQYF. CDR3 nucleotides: TGTGCCAGCAGCTTGGAAGGACAGGGCTCCTACGAGCAGTACTTC.

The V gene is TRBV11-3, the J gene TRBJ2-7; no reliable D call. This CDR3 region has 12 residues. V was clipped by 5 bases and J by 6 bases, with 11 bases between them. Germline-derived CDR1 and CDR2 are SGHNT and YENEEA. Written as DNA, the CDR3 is TGTGCCAGCAGCCCCGCATGGTCCGAGCAGTACTTC. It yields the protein CASSPAWSEQYF.

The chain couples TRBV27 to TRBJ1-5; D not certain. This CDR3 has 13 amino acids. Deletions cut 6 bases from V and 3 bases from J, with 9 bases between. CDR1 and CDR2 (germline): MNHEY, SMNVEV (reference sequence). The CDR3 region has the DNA TGTGCCAGCAGGATGGGGTCCAATCAGCCCCAGCATTTT. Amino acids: CASRMGSNQPQHF.

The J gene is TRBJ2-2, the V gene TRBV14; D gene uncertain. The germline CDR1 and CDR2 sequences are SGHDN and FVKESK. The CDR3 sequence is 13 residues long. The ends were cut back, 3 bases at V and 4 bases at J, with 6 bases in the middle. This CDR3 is CASSQGTTGELFF. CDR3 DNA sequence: TGTGCCAGCAGCCAGGGTACCACCGGGGAGCTGTTTTTT.

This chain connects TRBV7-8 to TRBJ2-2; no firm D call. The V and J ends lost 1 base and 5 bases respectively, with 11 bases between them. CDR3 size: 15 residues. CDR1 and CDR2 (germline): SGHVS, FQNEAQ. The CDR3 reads CASSLEGFRTGELFF. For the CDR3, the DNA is TGTGCCAGCAGCTTAGAAGGATTTAGGACCGGGGAGCTGTTTTTT. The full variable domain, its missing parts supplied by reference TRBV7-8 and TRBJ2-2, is GAGVSQSPRYKVAKRGQDVALRCDPISGHVSLFWYQQALGQGPEFLTYFQNEAQLDKSGLPSDRFFAERPEGSVSTLKIQRTQQEDSAVYLCASSLEGFRTGELFFGEGSRLTVL.

The CDR3 loop reads CASSSLRTEQFF. The DNA of the CDR3 is TGTGCCAGCAGCTCCCTCCGAACAGAGCAGTTCTTC. V is TRBV13 and J is TRBJ2-1; D remains ambiguous. Germline values: CDR1 PRHDT, CDR2 FYEKMQ (reference sequence). V lost 4 bases and J lost 10, with 11 bases in between. The CDR3 runs 12 residues. The full variable domain, completed using reference TRBV13 and TRBJ2-1, is AAGVIQSPRHLIKEKRETATLKCYPIPRHDTVYWYQQGPGQDPQFLISFYEKMQSDKGSIPDRFSAQQFSDYHSELNMSSLELGDSALYFCASSSLRTEQFFGPGTRLTVL.

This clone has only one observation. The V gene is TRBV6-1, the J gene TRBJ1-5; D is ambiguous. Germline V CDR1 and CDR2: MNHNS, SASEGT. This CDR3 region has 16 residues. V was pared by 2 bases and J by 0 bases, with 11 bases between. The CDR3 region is CASSEFRSYSNQPQHF. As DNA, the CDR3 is TGTGCCAGCAGTGAATTTAGGAGTTATAGCAATCAGCCCCAGCATTTT.

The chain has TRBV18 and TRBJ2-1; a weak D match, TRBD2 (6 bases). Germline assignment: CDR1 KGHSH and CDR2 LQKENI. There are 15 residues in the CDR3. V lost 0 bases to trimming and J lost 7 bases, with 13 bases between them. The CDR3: CASSPPVGGGNEQFF. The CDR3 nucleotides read TGTGCCAGCTCACCACCGGTGGGAGGTGGAAATGAGCAGTTCTTC. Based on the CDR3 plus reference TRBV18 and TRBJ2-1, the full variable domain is NAGVMQNPRHLVRRRGQEARLRCSPMKGHSHVYWYRQLPEEGLKFMVYLQKENIIDESGMPKERFSAEFPKEGPSILRIQQVVRGDSAAYFCASSPPVGGGNEQFFGPGTRLTVL.

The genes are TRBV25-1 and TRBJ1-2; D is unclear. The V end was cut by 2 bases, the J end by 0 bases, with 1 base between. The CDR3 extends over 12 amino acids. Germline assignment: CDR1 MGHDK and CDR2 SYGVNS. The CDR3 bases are TGTGCCAGCAGTGAAGCTAACTATGGCTACACCTTC. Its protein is CASSEANYGYTF.